This TCR beta chain is drawn from a study of identifying expanded T cells in peripheral blood. Study outcomes and limitations: Over about two and four weeks, about 15 and 19 clones changed, versus around 1.1 between replicates. Across healthy donors, higher total template counts meant significantly greater roughly two-week count variance.

Turning to this clone: What it binds is unknown.

No infections or other immune events were documented during collection. Measured with immunoSEQ multiplex PCR; TCRdb has only the in-frame clones, and not every one. The table shows 85,000 to 120,000 clones, with about 91% occurring only once. V lost 2 bases, J lost 9 bases, and 11 bases lay in between. Germline CDR1 SEHNR, CDR2 FQNEAQ (reference sequence). This CDR3 has 13 amino acids. The sequencing sample was made of blood. The receptor comes from a person between 18 and 75 years old in good health. This chain joins TRBV7-9 and TRBJ2-1, with D unclear. The CDR3 reads CASSLQAGSEQFF. The CDR3 DNA sequence: TGTGCCAGCAGCTTACAGGCAGGAAGTGAGCAGTTCTTC.